This T cell receptor beta chain comes out of a study of OX40 agonist ivuxolimab in advanced cancers. As to this clone: What it binds is unknown.

Baseline, cycle 4 day 1, and cycle 7 day 1 were the blood sampling points. Deletions cut 5 bases from V and 4 bases from J, with 15 bases between. The CDR3 spans 15 residues. Germline values: CDR1 SGHVS, CDR2 FQNEAQ. Using immunoSEQ multiplex PCR, the repertoire was profiled, and TCRdb retains in-frame clones only, with some absent. The table has some 14,000 clones, approximately 80% seen once; the top ten hold about 32%. Study-level findings and limits: Average numbers of expanded clones were greater in CD8+ T cells than in CD4+.

The clonotype was recovered from an adult with an advanced solid tumor such as melanoma, head and neck, liver or kidney cancer. The sequencing used CD4+ or CD8+ T cells sorted from blood, collected in a trial of the OX40 agonist ivuxolimab. The V call is TRBV7-8, the J call TRBJ1-3; no clear D. For the CDR3, the DNA is TGTGCCAGCAGCCCAGAACCCCAGTACGGAAACACCATATATTTT. Protein product: CASSPEPQYGNTIYF.